The 28 T cell receptor beta chains in this list originate from one sample, sequenced in a study of CD8+ T cells in alopecia areata. Investigators isolated RNA and reverse transcribed it into cDNA to act as the sequencing template. Using immunoSEQ multiplex PCR, the repertoire was profiled, and TCRdb retains in-frame clones only, with some absent. Of about 140,000 clones detected, 55% appear once; the ten largest clones hold under 5.5%. Material for sequencing was CD4+ T cells sorted from blood. All receptors derive from a human donor in good health.

This clone was found a few times. The chain links TRBV5-1 to TRBJ2-1; D might be TRBD1 (6 bases). The germline V and J ends were trimmed by 0 bases and 7 bases, with 8 bases remaining between them. This CDR3 comprises 13 residues. CDR1 SGHRS and CDR2 YFSETQ come from the germline V gene. CDR3 DNA: TGCGCCAGCAGCTTGGGGCAGGGGAATGAGCAGTTCTTC. It is translated as CASSLGQGNEQFF.

For the CDR3, the DNA is TGTGCCAGCAGCTCTCCCCCGGGACAGGGGATATGGGAGCAGTACTTC. It codes for CASSSPPGQGIWEQYF. This sequence joins TRBV7-9 and TRBJ2-7; 10 nucleotides match TRBD1. Trimming cost V 4 bases and J 7 bases; bases outside gene matches: 13. The CDR3 is 16 residues long. Germline loops: CDR1 SEHNR, CDR2 FQNEAQ (reference sequence). Drawing the rest from reference TRBV7-9 and TRBJ2-7, the complete variable domain is DTGVSQNPRHKITKRGQNVTFRCDPISEHNRLYWYRQTLGQGPEFLTYFQNEAQLEKSRLLSDRFSAERPKGSFSTLEIQRTEQGDSAMYLCASSSPPGQGIWEQYFGPGTRLTVT.

CDR3 in DNA: TGTGCCAGCCTAGCGGGGGCCGGGGAGCTGTTTTTT. Encoded protein: CASLAGAGELFF. This rearrangement joins TRBV2 to TRBJ2-2; 10 nucleotides line up with TRBD2. The CDR3 contains 12 residues. Unmatched junction bases numbered 0, after V lost 8 bases and J lost 6 bases. Germline V gene lookup returns CDR1 SNHLY and CDR2 FYNNEI.

The genes are TRBV23-1 and TRBJ1-1; D is possibly TRBD1 (5 bases). TRBV23-1 is known as an ORF, though its function is uncertain. With 4 bases removed from V and 7 bases from J, the gap between germline ends came to 13 bases. There are 13 residues in the CDR3. The CDR3 loop is CASSPPPGDEAFF. The CDR3 nucleotides read TGCGCCAGCAGTCCTCCCCCGGGGGATGAAGCTTTCTTT.

This clone was observed a handful of times. V gene TRBV5-4 combines with J gene TRBJ1-2; D call uncertain. Trimming removed 1 base at V and 4 bases at J, with 17 bases between. This CDR3 has 16 residues. Germline CDR1 and CDR2: SGHNT and YYREEE (reference sequence). The CDR3, as DNA: TGTGCCAGCAGCTTGATCGGAGATCCTAACACCTATGGCTACACCTTC. Its protein is CASSLIGDPNTYGYTF.

V and J are TRBV28 and TRBJ2-7; TRBD1 aligns across 8 bases. This CDR3 has 14 residues. CDR1 is MDHEN and CDR2 is SYDVKM in the germline V gene. Unmatched junction bases numbered 3, after V lost 3 bases and J lost 2 bases. CDR3 coding DNA: TGTGCCAGCAGTTTGGGACAGGTTCCCTACGAGCAGTACTTC. It is translated as CASSLGQVPYEQYF.

The rearrangement links TRBV5-4 to TRBJ2-5; D is unresolved. CDR1 and CDR2 from the germline V gene are SGHNT and YYREEE (reference sequence). Trimming stripped 3 bases from V and 4 bases from J, with 16 bases between. This CDR3 comprises 15 residues. Here the CDR3 DNA reads TGTGCCAGCAGCTCCCGCAGTGGGTTTGGAGAGACCCAGTACTTC. As protein: CASSSRSGFGETQYF.

The chain recombines TRBV4-3 with TRBJ2-6; 8 positions agree with TRBD1. Germline V lookup: CDR1 LGHNA, CDR2 YSLEER. The CDR3 has 13 amino acids. The CDR3 nucleotides are TGCGGGACAGGGAGCTCTGGGGCCAACGTCCTGACTTTC. Translating gives CGTGSSGANVLTF.

The genes are TRBV9 and TRBJ2-1; D gene unclear. Trimming took 2 bases from V and 8 from J, leaving 11 bases between them. Germline-derived CDR1 and CDR2 are SGDLS and YYNGEE. This CDR3 has 13 amino acids. The DNA of the CDR3 is TGTGCCAGCAGCGTGTCGCTCCGGGATGAGCAGTTCTTC. Translated, it gives CASSVSLRDEQFF.

The chain combines TRBV5-1 with TRBJ2-7; 8 nucleotides align to TRBD2. The V gene end was trimmed by 3 bases and the J gene end by 3 bases; junction bases not matched to a gene: 14. Germline V lookup: CDR1 SGHRS, CDR2 YFSETQ. The CDR3 runs to 17 residues. In DNA, the CDR3 is TGCGCCAGCAGCTCGGGACTAGGGTTTAGTGGATTCTACGAGCAGTACTTC. This codes for CASSSGLGFSGFYEQYF.

J is TRBJ2-1 and V is TRBV29-1; tentative D call: TRBD1 (6 bases). Looked up from germline, CDR1 is SQVTM and CDR2 is ANQGSEA. V lost 4 bases, J lost 6 bases, and 7 bases lay in between. This CDR3 spans 11 amino acids. CDR3 region: CSVAGANEQFF. In DNA form, the CDR3 reads TGCAGCGTTGCAGGGGCCAATGAGCAGTTCTTC.

CDR3 loop: CASSEHQPQHF. The CDR3 DNA reads TGTGCCAGCAGTGAACATCAGCCCCAGCATTTT. V gene TRBV6-1 combines with J gene TRBJ1-5, with D hard to call. The CDR3 spans 11 residues. In germline, CDR1 is MNHNS, CDR2 SASEGT. The V gene lost 2 bases and the J gene lost 5 bases, with 1 base spanning the gap.

J is TRBJ2-5 and V is TRBV5-4; 10 nucleotides line up with TRBD2. This CDR3 has 15 residues. Losses at the gene ends were 5 bases for V and 4 bases for J; bases not matched to a gene: 8. Germline CDR1 and CDR2: SGHNT and YYREEE (reference sequence). In DNA form, the CDR3 reads TGTGCCAGCAGAGAGCGGGAGGGCCTGTCAGAGACCCAGTACTTC. Encoded protein: CASREREGLSETQYF.

This clone was seen more than once but under ten times. V usage is TRBV5-4 and J usage is TRBJ1-4, with D perhaps matching TRBD1 (5 bases). The CDR3 length is 16 residues. The V end lost 0 bases, the J end lost 6 bases, and 15 bases lay between the germline ends. CDR1 is SGHNT and CDR2 is YYREEE in the germline V gene (reference sequence). CDR3 amino acids: CASSLGGPTGYEKLFF. The CDR3 DNA reads as TGTGCCAGCAGCTTGGGGGGCCCAACGGGATATGAAAAACTGTTTTTT.

V is TRBV4-2 and J is TRBJ1-5; TRBD1 aligns across 8 bases. From germline, CDR1 is LGHNA and CDR2 YNFKEQ. Losses at the gene ends were 0 bases for V and 7 bases for J; bases not matched to a gene: 5. This CDR3 has 15 amino acids. The CDR3 DNA reads TGTGCCAGCAGCCAAGATGGACAGGGTGGACAGCCCCAGCATTTT. This encodes CASSQDGQGGQPQHF.

V usage is TRBV5-6 and J usage is TRBJ1-3; D call uncertain. V gave up 1 base and J gave up 4 bases, with 3 bases separating them. CDR1 is SGHDT, CDR2 YYEEEE, per germline. The length of the CDR3 is 12 residues. This CDR3 reads CASSLSGNTIYF. CDR3 nucleotide sequence: TGTGCCAGCAGCTTGTCCGGAAACACCATATATTTT.

The chain carries TRBV5-4 and TRBJ2-1; D gene unclear. Per germline, CDR1 SGHNT and CDR2 YYREEE (reference sequence). The CDR3 has 16 residues. The germline V and J ends were trimmed by 0 bases and 7 bases, with 17 bases remaining between them. CDR3 sequence: CASSLALPRHSNEQFF. Written as DNA, the CDR3 is TGTGCCAGCAGCTTGGCCCTCCCGAGACACTCTAATGAGCAGTTCTTC.

The gene calls are TRBV28 and TRBJ1-1; 8 bases line up with TRBD1. The ends lost 5 bases at V and 4 bases at J; junction bases unmatched: 3. The germline V gene encodes CDR1 MDHEN and CDR2 SYDVKM. This CDR3 region has 13 residues. For the CDR3, the DNA is TGTGCCAGCAGTGGCAGGGGGCGCACTGAAGCTTTCTTT. It specifies CASSGRGRTEAFF.

V gene TRBV4-1 combines with J gene TRBJ2-7; 7 nucleotides match TRBD1. Losses at the gene ends were 4 bases for V and 0 bases for J; bases not matched to a gene: 9. Germline CDR1 MGHRA, CDR2 YSYEKL. The CDR3 length is 16 residues. CDR3 in amino acids: CASSRGSRDSSYEQYF. In DNA form, the CDR3 reads TGCGCCAGCAGCCGCGGATCCCGGGACAGCTCCTACGAGCAGTACTTC.

J is TRBJ2-7 and V is TRBV29-1, with D possibly being TRBD1 (6 bases). V lost 7 bases and J 3 bases, leaving 13 bases between the germline ends. This CDR3 has 12 amino acids. The V gene's germline CDR1 is SQVTM and CDR2 ANQGSEA. The CDR3 spells CSAGTTFYEQYF. CDR3 coding DNA: TGCAGCGCCGGGACAACCTTCTACGAGCAGTACTTC.

This sequence joins TRBV7-2 and TRBJ2-3; perhaps TRBD2 as D (7 bases). V gave up 6 bases and J gave up 3 bases, with 19 bases separating them. Germline CDR1 SGHTA, CDR2 FQGNSA. This CDR3 has 16 amino acids. Here the CDR3 reads CASSSGEGSLTDTQYF. The CDR3, as DNA: TGTGCCAGCAGTTCAGGGGAGGGCTCATTAACAGATACGCAGTATTTT.

The chain combines TRBV5-1 with TRBJ2-5; 8 bases line up with TRBD2. V shed 2 bases, J shed 7 bases, and the junction held 7 bases outside the gene matches. The CDR3 is 14 residues long. Germline CDR1 and CDR2: SGHRS and YFSETQ. CDR3: CASSFAAGVGTQYF. For the CDR3, the DNA is TGCGCCAGCAGCTTTGCAGCGGGAGTTGGGACCCAGTACTTC.

The genes are TRBV28 and TRBJ2-3; 9 nucleotides line up with TRBD1. CDR1 and CDR2 (germline): MDHEN, SYDVKM. This CDR3 spans 21 amino acids. V lost 5 bases to trimming and J lost 0 bases; unmatched junction nucleotides: 21. The DNA for the CDR3 is TGTGCCAGCAGTCCAACAGCCGGGACAGGGAGCTTGACATCTAGCACAGATACGCAGTATTTT. Translated: CASSPTAGTGSLTSSTDTQYF.

This clone was seen a handful of times. The chain joins TRBV7-2 to TRBJ2-7, with 11 positions matching TRBD2. CDR3 size: 15 residues. V shed 6 bases, J shed 3 bases, and the junction held 7 bases outside the gene matches. Per germline, CDR1 SGHTA and CDR2 FQGNSA. This chain's CDR3 is CASSRLAGGNYEQYF. The CDR3 DNA reads TGTGCCAGCAGTCGCCTAGCGGGAGGTAACTACGAGCAGTACTTC.

V gene TRBV29-1 combines with J gene TRBJ1-2; 7 nucleotides agree with TRBD1. Looked up from germline, CDR1 is SQVTM and CDR2 is ANQGSEA. The CDR3 covers 15 residues. J lost 8 bases, V lost 1 base, and 13 bases had no gene match. This CDR3 is CSVEAYRGPWEGYTF. The CDR3 region has the DNA TGCAGCGTTGAAGCCTACAGGGGACCTTGGGAAGGCTACACCTTC.

The chain is built from TRBV2 and TRBJ1-1; the D gene is possibly TRBD1 (5 bases). The length of the CDR3 is 15 residues. Germline CDR1 and CDR2: SNHLY and FYNNEI. The germline V and J ends were trimmed by 4 bases and 11 bases, with 23 bases remaining between them. CDR3: CASSAGTTLGSAAFF. CDR3 coding DNA: TGTGCCAGCAGTGCCGGGACCACCCTAGGATCTGCGGCTTTCTTT. Variable domain in full (rest from reference TRBV2 and TRBJ1-1): EPEVTQTPSHQVTQMGQEVILRCVPISNHLYFYWYRQILGQKVEFLVSFYNNEISEKSEIFDDQFSVERPDGSNFTLKIRSTKLEDSAMYFCASSAGTTLGSAAFFGQGTRLTVV.

This clone was detected only a few times. CDR3: CASRRQEGTEAFF. CDR3 coding DNA: TGTGCCAGCAGGAGACAGGAAGGCACTGAAGCTTTCTTT. The chain recombines TRBV6-6 with TRBJ1-1; D is perhaps TRBD1 (6 bases). The V end lost 6 bases, the J end lost 4 bases, and 12 bases lay between the germline ends. The length of the CDR3 is 13 residues. The V gene's germline CDR1 is MNHNY and CDR2 SVGAGI (reference sequence).

The chain recombines TRBV28 with TRBJ2-7; D possibly corresponds to TRBD2 (6 bases). Trimming stripped 1 base from V and 6 bases from J, with 13 bases between. The CDR3 has 14 residues. CDR1 and CDR2 from the germline V gene are MDHEN and SYDVKM. The CDR3: CASSLFWEEVEQYF. CDR3 coding DNA: TGTGCCAGCAGTTTATTTTGGGAGGAAGTCGAGCAGTACTTC. The entire variable domain, with the rest obtained from reference TRBV28 and TRBJ2-7, is as follows: DVKVTQSSRYLVKRTGEKVFLECVQDMDHENMFWYRQDPGLGLRLIYFSYDVKMKEKGDIPEGYSVSREKKERFSLILESASTNQTSMYLCASSLFWEEVEQYFGPGTRLTVT.